This T cell receptor beta chain was retrieved from a study of cytomegalovirus exposure and HLA in healthy donors. Assay: immunoSEQ multiplex PCR; the TCRdb copy retains only in-frame clones and omits some. Of about 310,000 clones listed, roughly 86% are singletons. The CDR3 is made up of 13 amino acids. CDR1 is LNHDA, CDR2 SQIVND, per germline (reference sequence). V lost 6 bases and J lost 5, with 13 bases in between. The sequence derives from a man between 25 and 39 years old in good health and CMV-seronegative. Material for sequencing was PBMCs. The rearrangement uses TRBV19 and TRBJ1-1, with D possibly matching TRBD1 (6 bases). The CDR3 DNA sequence: TGTGCCAGTAGCTGGACAGCGGAGACTGAAGCTTTCTTT. This translates into CASSWTAETEAFF.